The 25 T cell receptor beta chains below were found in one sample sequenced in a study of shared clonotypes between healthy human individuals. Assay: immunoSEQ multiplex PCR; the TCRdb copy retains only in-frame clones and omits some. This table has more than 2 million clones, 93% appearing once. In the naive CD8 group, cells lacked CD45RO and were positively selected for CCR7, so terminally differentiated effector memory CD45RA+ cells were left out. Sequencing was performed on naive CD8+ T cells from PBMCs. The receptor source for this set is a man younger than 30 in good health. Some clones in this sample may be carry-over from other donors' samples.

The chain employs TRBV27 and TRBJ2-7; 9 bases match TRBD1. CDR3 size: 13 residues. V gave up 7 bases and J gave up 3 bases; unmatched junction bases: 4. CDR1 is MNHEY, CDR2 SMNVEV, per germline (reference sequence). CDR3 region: CASTLGQGYEQYF. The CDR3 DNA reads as TGTGCCAGCACTCTGGGACAGGGCTACGAGCAGTACTTC.

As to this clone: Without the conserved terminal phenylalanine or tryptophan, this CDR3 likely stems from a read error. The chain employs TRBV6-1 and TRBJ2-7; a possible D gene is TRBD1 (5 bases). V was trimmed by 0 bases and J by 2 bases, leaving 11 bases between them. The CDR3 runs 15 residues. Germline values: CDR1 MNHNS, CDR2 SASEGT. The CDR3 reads CASSEAVQDPYEQYL. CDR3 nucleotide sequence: TGTGCCAGCAGTGAAGCGGTACAGGATCCCTACGAGCAGTACCTC.

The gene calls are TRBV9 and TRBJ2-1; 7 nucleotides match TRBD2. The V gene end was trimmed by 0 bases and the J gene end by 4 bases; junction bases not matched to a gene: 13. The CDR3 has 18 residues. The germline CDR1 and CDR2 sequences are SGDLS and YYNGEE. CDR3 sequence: CASSVGPRVAGAYNEQFF. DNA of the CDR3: TGTGCCAGCAGCGTAGGTCCGCGGGTCGCGGGAGCTTACAATGAGCAGTTCTTC.

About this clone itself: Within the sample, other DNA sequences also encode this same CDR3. The CDR3 protein is CASSFTGGGQPQHF. CDR3 nucleotide sequence: TGTGCCAGCAGTTTTACGGGGGGCGGTCAGCCCCAGCATTTT. The chain uses TRBV27 and TRBJ1-5; a possible D gene is TRBD1 (6 bases). Trimming cost V 3 bases and J 6 bases, with 12 bases left between them. This CDR3 is built from 14 residues. Looked up from germline, CDR1 is MNHEY and CDR2 is SMNVEV (reference sequence).

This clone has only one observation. The CDR3 loop is CASSFSPGQWTYEQYF. The CDR3 bases are TGTGCCAGCAGCTTCTCCCCTGGGCAGTGGACCTACGAGCAGTACTTC. The chain employs TRBV7-9 and TRBJ2-7; D is unresolved. The CDR3 loop spans 16 amino acids. V dropped 3 bases and J dropped 2 bases, with 17 bases sitting between them. Germline-derived CDR1 and CDR2 are SEHNR and FQNEAQ (reference sequence).

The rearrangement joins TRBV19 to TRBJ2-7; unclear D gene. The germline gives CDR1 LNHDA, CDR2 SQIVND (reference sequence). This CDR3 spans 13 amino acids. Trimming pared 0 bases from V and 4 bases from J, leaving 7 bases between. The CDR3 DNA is TGTGCCAGTAGTATAGATTGGCGTTACGAGCAGTACTTC. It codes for CASSIDWRYEQYF.

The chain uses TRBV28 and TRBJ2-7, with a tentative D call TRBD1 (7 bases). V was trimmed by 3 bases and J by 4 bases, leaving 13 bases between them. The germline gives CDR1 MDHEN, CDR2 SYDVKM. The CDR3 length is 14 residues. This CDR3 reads CASSFVRGVYEQYF. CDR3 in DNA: TGTGCCAGCAGTTTCGTCAGGGGGGTGTACGAGCAGTACTTC.

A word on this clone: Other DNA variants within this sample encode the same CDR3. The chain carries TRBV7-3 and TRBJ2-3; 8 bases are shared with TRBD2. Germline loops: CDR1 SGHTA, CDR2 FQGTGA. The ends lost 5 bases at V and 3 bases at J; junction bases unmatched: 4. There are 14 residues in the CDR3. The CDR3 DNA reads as TGTGCCAGCAGCCCGGGGGGGGCGACAGATACGCAGTATTTT. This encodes CASSPGGATDTQYF.

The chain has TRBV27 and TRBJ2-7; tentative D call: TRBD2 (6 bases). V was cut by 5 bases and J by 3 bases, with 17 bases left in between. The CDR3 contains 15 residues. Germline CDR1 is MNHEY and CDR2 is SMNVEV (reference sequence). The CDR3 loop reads CASSPSPRRVYEQYF. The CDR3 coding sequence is TGTGCCAGCAGTCCCAGTCCTAGGAGGGTCTACGAGCAGTACTTC.

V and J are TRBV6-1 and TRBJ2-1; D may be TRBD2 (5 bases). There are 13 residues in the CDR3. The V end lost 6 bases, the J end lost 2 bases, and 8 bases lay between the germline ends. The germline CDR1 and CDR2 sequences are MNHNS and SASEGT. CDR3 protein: CASRRAAYNEQFF. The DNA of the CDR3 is TGTGCCAGCAGGAGGGCAGCCTACAATGAGCAGTTCTTC.

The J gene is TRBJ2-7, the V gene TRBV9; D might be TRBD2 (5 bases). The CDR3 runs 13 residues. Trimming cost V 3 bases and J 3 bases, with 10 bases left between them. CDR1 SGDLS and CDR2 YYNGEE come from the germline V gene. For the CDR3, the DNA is TGTGCCAGCAGCGCACCCGGGGACTACGAGCAGTACTTC. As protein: CASSAPGDYEQYF.

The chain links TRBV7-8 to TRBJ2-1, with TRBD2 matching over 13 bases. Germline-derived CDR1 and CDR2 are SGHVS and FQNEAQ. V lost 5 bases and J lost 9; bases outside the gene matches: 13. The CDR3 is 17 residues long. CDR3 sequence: CASSLSMGLAGFAEQFF. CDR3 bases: TGTGCCAGCAGCCTATCTATGGGACTAGCGGGATTTGCTGAGCAGTTCTTC.

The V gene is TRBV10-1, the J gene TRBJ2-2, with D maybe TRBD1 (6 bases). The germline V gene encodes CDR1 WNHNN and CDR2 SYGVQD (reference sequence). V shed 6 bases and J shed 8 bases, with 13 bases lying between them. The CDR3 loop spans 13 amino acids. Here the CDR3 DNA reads TGCGCCAGCAGCCCAGGGGTTTCTGGGGAGCTGTTTTTT. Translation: CASSPGVSGELFF.

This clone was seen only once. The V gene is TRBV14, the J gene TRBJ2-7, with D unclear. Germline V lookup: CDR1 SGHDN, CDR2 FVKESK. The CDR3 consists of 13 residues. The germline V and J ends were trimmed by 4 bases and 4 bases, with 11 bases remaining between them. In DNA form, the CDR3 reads TGTGCCAGCAGCCCCCGGCTCAATTACGAGCAGTACTTC. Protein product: CASSPRLNYEQYF. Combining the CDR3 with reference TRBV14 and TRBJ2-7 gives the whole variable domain EAGVTQFPSHSVIEKGQTVTLRCDPISGHDNLYWYRRVMGKEIKFLLHFVKESKQDESGMPNNRFLAERTGGTYSTLKVQPAELEDSGVYFCASSPRLNYEQYFGPGTRLTVT.

This CDR3 reads CASRYRQGATEKLFF. DNA for the CDR3: TGTGCCAGCAGATATCGACAGGGGGCGACTGAAAAACTGTTTTTT. The V gene is TRBV27, the J gene TRBJ1-4; TRBD1 aligns across 10 bases. CDR1 is MNHEY, CDR2 SMNVEV, per germline (reference sequence). Trimming removed 6 bases from V and 7 bases from J; junction bases left unmatched: 8. CDR3 length: 15 residues.

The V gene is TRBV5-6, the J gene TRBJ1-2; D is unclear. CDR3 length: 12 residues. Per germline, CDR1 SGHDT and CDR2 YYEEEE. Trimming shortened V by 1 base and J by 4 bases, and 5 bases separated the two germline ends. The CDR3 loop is CASSLTAYGYTF. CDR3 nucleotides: TGTGCCAGCAGCTTGACAGCCTATGGCTACACCTTC.

DNA for the CDR3: TGTGCCAGCAGTTCCTGGGAACAAGCCATGAACACTGAAGCTTTCTTT. Translating it yields CASSSWEQAMNTEAFF. This chain uses TRBV28 with TRBJ1-1; D unresolved. The V and J ends lost 4 bases and 0 bases respectively, with 15 bases between them. The germline gives CDR1 MDHEN, CDR2 SYDVKM. The CDR3 totals 16 residues.

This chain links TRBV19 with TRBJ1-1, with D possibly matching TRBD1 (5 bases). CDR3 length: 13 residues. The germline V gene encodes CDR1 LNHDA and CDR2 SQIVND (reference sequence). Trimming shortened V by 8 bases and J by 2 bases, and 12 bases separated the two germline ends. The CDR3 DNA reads TGTGCCAGTCTAGATGGGGGTAACACTGAAGCTTTCTTT. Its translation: CASLDGGNTEAFF.

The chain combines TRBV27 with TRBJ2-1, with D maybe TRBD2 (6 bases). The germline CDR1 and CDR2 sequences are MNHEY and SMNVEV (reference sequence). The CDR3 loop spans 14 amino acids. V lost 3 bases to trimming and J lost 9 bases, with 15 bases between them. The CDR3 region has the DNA TGTGCCAGCAGTTTCCGGGACTCTCCCCGTGAGCAGTTCTTC. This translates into CASSFRDSPREQFF.

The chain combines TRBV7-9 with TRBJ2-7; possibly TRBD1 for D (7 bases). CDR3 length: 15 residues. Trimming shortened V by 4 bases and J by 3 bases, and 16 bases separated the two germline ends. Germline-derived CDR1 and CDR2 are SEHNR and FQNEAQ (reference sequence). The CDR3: CASSSWGDSDYEQYF. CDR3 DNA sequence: TGTGCCAGCAGCTCCTGGGGGGACAGCGACTACGAGCAGTACTTC.

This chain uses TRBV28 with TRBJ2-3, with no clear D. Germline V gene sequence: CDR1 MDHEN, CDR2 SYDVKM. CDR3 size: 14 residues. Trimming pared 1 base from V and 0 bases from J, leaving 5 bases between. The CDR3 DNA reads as TGTGCCAGCAGTTTATCGGCGAGCACAGATACGCAGTATTTT. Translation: CASSLSASTDTQYF.

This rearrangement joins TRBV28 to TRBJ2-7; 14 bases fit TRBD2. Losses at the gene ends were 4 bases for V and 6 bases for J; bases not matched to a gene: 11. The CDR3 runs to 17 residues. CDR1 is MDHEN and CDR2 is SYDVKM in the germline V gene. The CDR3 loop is CASSSAQLGLAGGEQYF. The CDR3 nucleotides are TGTGCCAGCAGTTCCGCCCAGTTAGGACTAGCGGGAGGCGAGCAGTACTTC. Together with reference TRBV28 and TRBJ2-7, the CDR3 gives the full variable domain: DVKVTQSSRYLVKRTGEKVFLECVQDMDHENMFWYRQDPGLGLRLIYFSYDVKMKEKGDIPEGYSVSREKKERFSLILESASTNQTSMYLCASSSAQLGLAGGEQYFGPGTRLTVT.

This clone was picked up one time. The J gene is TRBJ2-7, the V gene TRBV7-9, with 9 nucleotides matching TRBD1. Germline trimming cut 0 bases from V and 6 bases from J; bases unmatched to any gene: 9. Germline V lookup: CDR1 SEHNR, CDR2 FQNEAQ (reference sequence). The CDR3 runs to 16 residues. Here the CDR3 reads CASSLAPRGTGPEQYF. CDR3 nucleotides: TGTGCCAGCAGCTTAGCTCCCAGAGGGACAGGGCCCGAGCAGTACTTC. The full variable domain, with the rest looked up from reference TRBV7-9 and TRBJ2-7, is DTGVSQNPRHKITKRGQNVTFRCDPISEHNRLYWYRQTLGQGPEFLTYFQNEAQLEKSRLLSDRFSAERPKGSFSTLEIQRTEQGDSAMYLCASSLAPRGTGPEQYFGPGTRLTVT.

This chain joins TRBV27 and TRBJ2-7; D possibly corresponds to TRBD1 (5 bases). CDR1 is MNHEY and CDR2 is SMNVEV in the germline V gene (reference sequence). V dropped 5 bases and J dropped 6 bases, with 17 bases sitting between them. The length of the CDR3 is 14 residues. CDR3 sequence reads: CASSAYSTVSEQYF. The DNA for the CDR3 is TGTGCCAGCAGTGCGTACTCGACAGTTTCCGAGCAGTACTTC.

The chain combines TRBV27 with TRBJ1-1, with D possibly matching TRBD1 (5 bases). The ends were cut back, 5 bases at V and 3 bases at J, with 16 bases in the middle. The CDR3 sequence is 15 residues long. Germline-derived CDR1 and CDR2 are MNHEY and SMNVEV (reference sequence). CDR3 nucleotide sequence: TGTGCCAGCAGTGCCCTCCGTGGGGCGGACACTGAAGCTTTCTTT. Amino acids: CASSALRGADTEAFF.